This TCR beta chain was recorded in a study of graft-versus-host responses after intestinal transplantation (dated by TCRdb to about 2021). Regarding the research as a whole: Multivisceral, liver-intestinal, or isolated intestinal transplants were received by the recipients. Anti-thymocyte globulin induction was given to all recipients, followed by maintenance tacrolimus and steroids for 3 to 4 years. After intestinal transplantation, graft-versus-host and host-versus-graft alloreactive T cell clones in the graft, circulation and bone marrow were tracked using bulk TCR-beta CDR3 sequencing. To identify alloreactive clones, pre-transplant mixed lymphocyte reaction products were sequenced and then compared with unstimulated pre-transplant donor and recipient T cells. The cohort enrolled about two dozen intestinal transplant recipients, one of whom was a retransplant, and a few patients without pretransplant specimens were excluded. Donor T cell macrochimerism was defined as a peak of at least 4% donor T cells among recipient peripheral blood mononuclear cells. Rather than going through the commercial service, samples from a few later patients were sequenced in-house on an Illumina MiSeq and processed with MiXCR.

Points the paper makes about the study in general: GvH clones turned up in recipient bone marrow, with some appearing earlier in ileal mucosa or blood, a pattern consistent with an intestinal mucosal origin. Early after transplant, declines in HvG clones were associated with peak levels of circulating GvH clones. The relatively low number and heterogeneity of intestinal transplant patients limited the conclusions. In patients with donor T cell macrochimerism, the allografts had high GvH to HvG T cell clonal ratios.

In the first month after transplant, blood samples were collected up to 4 times, and after that at least monthly when available. The method behind the library was the immunoSEQ multiplex PCR assay. For most patients, genomic DNA was subjected to high-throughput TCR-beta CDR3 sequencing by Adaptive Biotechnologies. Per the source publication's procedure: TCR sequencing data for around 19 patients were retrieved from Adaptive's ImmunoSEQ software; a few other patients were processed with MiXCR and VDJtools. Because the origin of CDR3 nucleotide sequences shared between donor and recipient could not be assigned, those sequences were removed. At least 2-fold expansion over unstimulated cells and a minimum CFSE-low frequency of 0.002% (template counts) or 0.001% (read counts) were required for clones to be classified as alloreactive. Mappable clones were those detected in sequenced pre-transplant spleen, lymph node, or MLR CFSE-low populations of the donor or recipient. Cumulative frequency of alloreactive clones was calculated as a percentage of all sequences weighted by copy number. The clones in this table, taken by TCRdb from immuneACCESS, are in-frame only. Not every clone is retained; where verified, under half of the shortfall comes from an unresolved V gene, and the cause of the rest is unknown. V and J calls and clone size are as listed in that table; D and trimming were resolved from the DNA. The sample table holds 90,000 to 100,000 clones, of which about 82% were seen once. The ten largest clones capture over 1.3% of the sample.

The V end gives up 5 bases and the J end 4 bases, leaving 7 bases in the junction not matched to a gene. Sequences MNHEY (CDR1) and SMNVEV (CDR2) are obtained from the germline V gene (reference sequence). Spanning cysteine to phenylalanine, the CDR3 consists of 14 amino acids. The only DNA kept is the CDR3, 42 bases in frame from the first base. In this sample, this clone turned up once. This clone's antigen is unknown. No base-level quality is on record; no much larger clone is a single base apart. The input for sequencing was PBMCs, taken 255 days after intestinal transplant. Here the chain combines TRBV27 and TRBJ1-2; a stretch of 7 junction bases matches TRBD1. The receptor comes from a human patient who received an intestinal transplant, so some T cells may come from the graft donor. The DNA sequence is given as TGTGCCAGCAGTCCCGGGACAGCGATCTATGGCTACACCTTC. Its protein product is CASSPGTAIYGYTF.